This TCR beta chain appears in the sequencing data of a study of cytomegalovirus exposure and HLA in healthy donors. In the study overall: From HLA-typed donors, an early data release held around 80 million unique TCRs. The study, taken as a whole, reports: Cytomegalovirus-associated status was assigned to 150 or so TCR beta chains. CMV antigen specificity of a few CMV-associated chains was confirmed in vitro.

Trimming took 3 bases from V and 5 from J, leaving 13 bases between them. The CDR3 is 13 residues long. Germline CDR1 and CDR2: GTSNPN and SVGIG (reference sequence). With 60 Vbeta and 13 Jbeta primers, the PCR was carried out. TCRdb's table, derived via immunoSEQ multiplex PCR, lists solely in-frame clones and lacks some. The table for this sample gives some 160,000 clones. About this clone itself: Its cognate antigen is unknown.

The sequence was collected from a man under 40 in good health and CMV-seronegative. The source material was PBMCs. This chain uses TRBV30 with TRBJ1-2, with D perhaps TRBD1 (5 bases). The CDR3 loop reads CAWRIPGGYGYTF. The CDR3 coding sequence is TGTGCCTGGAGAATCCCCGGGGGGTATGGCTACACCTTC.